Following are 15 T cell receptor beta chains from one sample sequenced in a study of blood T cell repertoires in COVID-19. The table came from immunoSEQ multiplex PCR; TCRdb's copy has only in-frame clones and leaves some out. This table has some 130,000 clones, approximately 85% appearing once. The specimen sequenced was peripheral blood. These receptors all stem from a human donor in a cohort sampled during active COVID-19.

This chain uses TRBV2 with TRBJ2-2, with D unclear. With 1 base removed from V and 4 bases from J, the gap between germline ends came to 7 bases. CDR1 and CDR2 from the germline V gene are SNHLY and FYNNEI. CDR3 length: 14 residues. In nucleotides, the CDR3 is TGTGCCAGCAGTGAAGTGAGACTCACCGGGGAGCTGTTTTTT. Translating it yields CASSEVRLTGELFF.

The rearrangement uses TRBV19 and TRBJ2-7; 9 positions match TRBD1. The V segment lost 5 bases and the J segment 3 bases; nucleotides outside the gene matches: 5. Germline lookup yields CDR1 LNHDA and CDR2 SQIVND (reference sequence). The CDR3 covers 14 residues. CDR3 in amino acids: CASSAGTGFYEQYF. In DNA form, the CDR3 reads TGTGCCAGTAGTGCCGGGACAGGGTTCTACGAGCAGTACTTC.

The CDR3: CASRPRRQANTGELFF. The CDR3 bases are TGTGCCAGTAGACCTCGTAGGCAGGCGAACACCGGGGAGCTGTTTTTT. The chain has TRBV19 and TRBJ2-2; D remains ambiguous. V gave up 6 bases and J gave up 0 bases, with 14 bases separating them. The CDR3 runs 16 residues. The germline gives CDR1 LNHDA, CDR2 SQIVND (reference sequence).

The rearrangement joins TRBV11-2 to TRBJ2-7; 11 nucleotides match TRBD2. The germline CDR1 and CDR2 sequences are SGHAT and FQNNGV. V lost 3 bases, J lost 2 bases, and 0 bases stayed unmatched. This CDR3 comprises 14 residues. CDR3 loop: CASSFSGGAYEQYF. The DNA of the CDR3 is TGTGCCAGCAGCTTTAGCGGGGGGGCCTACGAGCAGTACTTC.

This clone has a handful of counts. The chain uses TRBV30 and TRBJ2-7, with 9 bases identical to TRBD2. V lost 2 bases, J lost 9 bases, and 14 bases stayed unmatched. CDR1 is GTSNPN and CDR2 is SVGIG in the germline V gene (reference sequence). This CDR3 has 15 residues. CDR3 DNA sequence: TGTGCCTGGAGTCCCCAGGGGCTAGCGGGGCCGAGGCAGTACTTC. Its translation: CAWSPQGLAGPRQYF.

V gene TRBV11-3 combines with J gene TRBJ2-1; the D gene is possibly TRBD1 (5 bases). V lost 5 bases to trimming and J lost 8 bases, with 13 bases between them. CDR3 length: 13 residues. Germline V gene data show CDR1 as SGHNT and CDR2 as YENEEA. The CDR3 DNA sequence: TGTGCCAGCAGCACAGCAGGGCCCTATGAGCAGTTCTTC. Translation: CASSTAGPYEQFF.

The J gene is TRBJ1-3, the V gene TRBV10-3, with a weak D call TRBD1 (5 bases). Germline loops: CDR1 ENHRY, CDR2 SYGVKD. The CDR3 extends over 15 amino acids. V was trimmed by 7 bases and J by 0 bases, leaving 13 bases between them. The DNA of the CDR3 is TGTGCCATCACCCCGGAGGGGCGCTCTGGAAACACCATATATTTT. The encoded protein is CAITPEGRSGNTIYF.

The genes are TRBV9 and TRBJ1-2; D is unresolved. The CDR3 totals 12 residues. V gave up 1 base and J gave up 5 bases, with 6 bases separating them. Germline values: CDR1 SGDLS, CDR2 YYNGEE. CDR3 sequence reads: CASSVSGYGYTF. In DNA, the CDR3 is TGTGCCAGCAGCGTATCGGGGTATGGCTACACCTTC.

This clone was counted between two and nine times. The chain uses TRBV7-6 and TRBJ1-3; D remains ambiguous. Germline V CDR1 and CDR2: SGHVS, FNYEAQ. Trimming shortened V by 1 base and J by 3 bases, and 10 bases separated the two germline ends. The length of the CDR3 is 15 residues. The CDR3 loop is CASSLGGAGGNTIYF. CDR3 nucleotide sequence: TGTGCCAGCAGCTTAGGGGGAGCGGGTGGAAACACCATATATTTT.

About this clone: Other DNA sequences in the sample encode the same CDR3. The V and J genes are TRBV3-1 (or the pseudogene TRBV3-2) and TRBJ1-1; D unresolved. CDR3 size: 12 residues. Germline lookup yields CDR1 LGHDT and CDR2 YNNKEL (reference sequence). The ends were cut back, 1 base at V and 5 bases at J, with 5 bases in the middle. CDR3 in amino acids: CASSQGGTEAFF. CDR3 coding DNA: TGTGCCAGCAGCCAAGGCGGGACTGAAGCTTTCTTT.

The rearrangement uses TRBV30 and TRBJ2-7, with 8 bases identical to TRBD1. The junction had 9 bases not matched to a gene; V was cut back by 5 bases and J by 3 bases. CDR3 length: 14 residues. Germline CDR1 and CDR2: GTSNPN and SVGIG (reference sequence). This CDR3 reads CAWARQGRNYEQYF. The CDR3 DNA sequence: TGTGCCTGGGCAAGACAGGGGCGGAACTACGAGCAGTACTTC.

This rearrangement joins TRBV3-1 (or the pseudogene TRBV3-2) to TRBJ1-2; 8 bases agree with TRBD1. Germline V gene data show CDR1 as LGHDT and CDR2 as YNNKEL (reference sequence). This CDR3 spans 13 amino acids. V was clipped by 4 bases and J by 6 bases; unmatched bases: 4. The CDR3: CASSRGQGNGYTF. The CDR3, as DNA: TGTGCCAGCAGCCGCGGACAGGGAAATGGCTACACCTTC.

The rearrangement links TRBV19 to TRBJ1-5; tentatively, D is TRBD1 (6 bases). Germline V gives CDR1 LNHDA, CDR2 SQIVND (reference sequence). Trimming pared 7 bases from V and 3 bases from J, leaving 25 bases between. The CDR3 contains 18 residues. CDR3 sequence (DNA): TGTGCCAGTACCGATTGGGGCTCTCCAGGGGCAATCAATCAGCCCCAGCATTTT. Translated: CASTDWGSPGAINQPQHF.

This sequence joins TRBV13 and TRBJ1-2; D is possibly TRBD1 (5 bases). Germline V gene sequence: CDR1 PRHDT, CDR2 FYEKMQ (reference sequence). CDR3 length: 15 amino acids. Trimming shortened V by 1 base and J by 3 bases, and 12 bases separated the two germline ends. The CDR3 DNA is TGTGCCAGCAGCTTAGTGGTTTTAGGGGACTATGGCTACACCTTC. This gives the protein CASSLVVLGDYGYTF.

This clone appeared a few times. The genes are TRBV12-3 or TRBV12-4 and TRBJ2-7; the D is unclear. This CDR3 region has 13 residues. Trimming stripped 5 bases from V and 0 bases from J, with 8 bases between. Written as DNA, the CDR3 is TGTGCCAGCAGTAAAGAGAGCTCCTACGAGCAGTACTTC. This codes for CASSKESSYEQYF.